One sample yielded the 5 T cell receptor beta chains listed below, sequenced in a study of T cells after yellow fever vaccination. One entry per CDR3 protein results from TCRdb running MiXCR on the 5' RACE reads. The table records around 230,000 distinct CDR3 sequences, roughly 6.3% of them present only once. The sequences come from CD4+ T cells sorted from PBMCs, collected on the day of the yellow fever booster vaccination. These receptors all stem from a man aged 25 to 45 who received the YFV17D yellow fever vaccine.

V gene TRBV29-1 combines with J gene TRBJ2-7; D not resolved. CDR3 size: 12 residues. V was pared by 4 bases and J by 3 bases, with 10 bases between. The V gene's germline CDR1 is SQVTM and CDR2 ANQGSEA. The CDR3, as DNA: TGCAGCGTTGTCCTGGAGAACTACGAGCAGTACTTC. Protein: CSVVLENYEQYF.

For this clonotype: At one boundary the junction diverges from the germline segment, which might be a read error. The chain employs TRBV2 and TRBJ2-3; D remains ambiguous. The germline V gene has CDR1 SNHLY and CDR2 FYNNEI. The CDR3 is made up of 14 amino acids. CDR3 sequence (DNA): TGTGCCGGCAGGCCGTGGCGGCACACAGATACGCAGTATTTT. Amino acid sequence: CAGRPWRHTDTQYF.

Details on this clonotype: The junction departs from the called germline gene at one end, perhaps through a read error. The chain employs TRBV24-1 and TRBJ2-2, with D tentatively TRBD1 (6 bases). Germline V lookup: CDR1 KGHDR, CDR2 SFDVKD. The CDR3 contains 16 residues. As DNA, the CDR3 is TGTGCCACCAGGGATTCCGGGATAGGGGGCACCGGGGAGCTGTTTTTT. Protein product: CATRDSGIGGTGELFF.

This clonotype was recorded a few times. This CDR3 reads CASSPSTGGGGGTEAFF. DNA of the CDR3: TGTGCCAGCAGTCCTTCCACAGGCGGCGGGGGTGGCACTGAAGCTTTCTTT. V and J are TRBV12-3 or TRBV12-4 and TRBJ1-1, with a possible D match to TRBD1 (5 bases). This CDR3 region has 17 residues. V lost 5 bases to trimming and J lost 4 bases, with 23 bases between them.

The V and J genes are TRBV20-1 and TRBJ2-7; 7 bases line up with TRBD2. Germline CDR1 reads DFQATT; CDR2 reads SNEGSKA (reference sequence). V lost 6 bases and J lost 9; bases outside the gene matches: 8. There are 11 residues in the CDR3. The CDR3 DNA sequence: TGCAGTGCCATGATACGGGAGGCGCAGTACTTC. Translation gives CSAMIREAQYF.